A selection of T cell receptor beta chains follows, all from one sample in a study of blood T cells in healthy people across ages. MiXCR, run by TCRdb on the 5' RACE reads, gives a single entry per CDR3 protein. The repertoire includes around 990,000 distinct CDR3 sequences, less than 45% of them detected once, and about 12% sits in the top ten. Sequenced: blood. The receptor set was obtained from a young man in good health. CDR3s include the opening cysteine and the closing phenylalanine or tryptophan. A D gene is named only where the DNA matches it firmly. Where a row states a size, it is once, few, many or the class of an expanded clone; other rows omit it.

j_call: TRBJ2-7; v_call: TRBV9; clone_size: few; d_call: NA; cdr3_nt: TGTGCCAGCAGCGTAGAGGCAGGCACCTACGAGCAGTACTTC; cdr3_aa: CASSVEAGTYEQYF
j_call: TRBJ1-1; v_call: TRBV9; clone_size: NA; d_call: NA; cdr3_nt: TGTGCCAGCAGCGTAGATCGGACCCGGGGCACTGAAGCTTTCTTT; cdr3_aa: CASSVDRTRGTEAFF
j_call: TRBJ2-7; v_call: TRBV6-5; clone_size: NA; d_call: TRBD1; cdr3_nt: TGTGCCAGCAGTCCACTGACAGGGTGGTACGAGCAGTACTTC; cdr3_aa: CASSPLTGWYEQYF
j_call: TRBJ2-7; v_call: TRBV6-1; clone_size: NA; d_call: NA; cdr3_nt: TGTGCCACCCTGCTCGTGGCATCCGGGTCACAACTTTCCTACGAGCAGTACTTC; cdr3_aa: CATLLVASGSQLSYEQYF
j_call: TRBJ1-1; v_call: TRBV12-3/TRBV12-4; clone_size: NA; d_call: NA; cdr3_nt: TGTGCCAGCAGCCCTCATGAGTACACTGAAGCTTTCTTT; cdr3_aa: CASSPHEYTEAFF
j_call: TRBJ1-4; v_call: TRBV20-1; clone_size: NA; d_call: NA; cdr3_nt: TGCAGTGCTAGCTGGGTGCGGGGTGAAAAACTGTTTTTT; cdr3_aa: CSASWVRGEKLFF
j_call: TRBJ2-1; v_call: TRBV7-9; clone_size: NA; d_call: TRBD1; cdr3_nt: TGTGCCAGCAGCTGGACAGGGAACCAAGAGACCCAGTTCTTC; cdr3_aa: CASSWTGNQETQFF
j_call: TRBJ2-7; v_call: TRBV4-3; clone_size: NA; d_call: NA; cdr3_nt: TGCGCCAGCAGCCAAGATGCTAGGAAGGACGAGCAGTACTTC; cdr3_aa: CASSQDARKDEQYF
j_call: TRBJ1-2; v_call: TRBV20-1; clone_size: NA; d_call: TRBD1; cdr3_nt: TGCAGTGCTAGAGCTTTGGGACAGGACCATGGCTACACCTTC; cdr3_aa: CSARALGQDHGYTF
j_call: TRBJ1-2; v_call: TRBV7-2; clone_size: NA; d_call: NA; cdr3_nt: TGTGCCAGCACCACTTCTGCGGGTGGCTACACCTTC; cdr3_aa: CASTTSAGGYTF
j_call: TRBJ1-5; v_call: TRBV4-1; clone_size: NA; d_call: NA; cdr3_nt: TGCGCCAGCAGCCAAGATGGGGCAGATTATCAGCCCCAGCATTTT; cdr3_aa: CASSQDGADYQPQHF
j_call: TRBJ2-1; v_call: TRBV25-1; clone_size: NA; d_call: NA; cdr3_nt: TGTGCCAGCAGTGTGCTCGATGAGCAGTTCTTC; cdr3_aa: CASSVLDEQFF
j_call: TRBJ2-7; v_call: TRBV7-9; clone_size: many; d_call: TRBD2; cdr3_nt: TGTGCCAGCAGCCGGACTAGCGGATCCTACGAGCAGTACTTC; cdr3_aa: CASSRTSGSYEQYF
j_call: TRBJ2-2; v_call: TRBV12-3/TRBV12-4; clone_size: NA; d_call: NA; cdr3_nt: TGTGCCAGCAGTGTGCTACGGTCTTCCACCGGGGAGCTGTTTTTT; cdr3_aa: CASSVLRSSTGELFF
j_call: TRBJ1-1; v_call: TRBV18; clone_size: NA; d_call: TRBD1; cdr3_nt: TGTGCCAGCTCCCACGCGGGACAGGAGAACACTGAAGCTTTCTTT; cdr3_aa: CASSHAGQENTEAFF
j_call: TRBJ1-5; v_call: TRBV4-2; clone_size: NA; d_call: NA; cdr3_nt: TGTGCCAGCAGCCAAGATGTTGGAGGAACAGTTCTTAATCATCCCCAGCATTTT; cdr3_aa: CASSQDVGGTVLNHPQHF
j_call: TRBJ2-7; v_call: TRBV7-6; clone_size: few; d_call: NA; cdr3_nt: TGTGCCAGCAGCTTAAGCTTCTCCTACAATGAGCAGTACTTC; cdr3_aa: CASSLSFSYNEQYF
j_call: TRBJ2-5; v_call: TRBV12-3/TRBV12-4; clone_size: few; d_call: NA; cdr3_nt: TGTGCCAGCACCTTAGGGCGCCATCGAGAGACCCAGTACTTC; cdr3_aa: CASTLGRHRETQYF
j_call: TRBJ1-2; v_call: TRBV20-1; clone_size: few; d_call: TRBD1; cdr3_nt: TGCAGTGCTCGGGACAGGGCTTCTCTCTATGGCTACACCTTC; cdr3_aa: CSARDRASLYGYTF
j_call: TRBJ2-1; v_call: TRBV24-1; clone_size: few; d_call: NA; cdr3_nt: TGTGCCACCTCTCGGGACGGCGGAGGCGATGAGCAGTTCTTC; cdr3_aa: CATSRDGGGDEQFF
j_call: TRBJ1-5; v_call: TRBV7-9; clone_size: NA; d_call: NA; cdr3_nt: TGTGCCAGCAGCTTGACTGGAGGCCCCCAGCATTTT; cdr3_aa: CASSLTGGPQHF
j_call: TRBJ2-7; v_call: TRBV4-2; clone_size: few; d_call: TRBD2; cdr3_nt: TGTGCCAGCAGCCAAGAGGGGACTAGCGGGGAAACCTACGAGCAGTACTTC; cdr3_aa: CASSQEGTSGETYEQYF
j_call: TRBJ2-3; v_call: TRBV29-1; clone_size: few; d_call: NA; cdr3_nt: TGCAGCGTGGGGACACGAGCAGATACGCAGTATTTT; cdr3_aa: CSVGTRADTQYF
j_call: TRBJ1-5; v_call: TRBV3-1; clone_size: NA; d_call: TRBD1; cdr3_nt: TGTGCCAGCAGCCAAGACGGGGGCAGGGGGGGTCAGCCCCAGCATTTT; cdr3_aa: CASSQDGGRGGQPQHF
j_call: TRBJ1-2; v_call: TRBV6-6; clone_size: few; d_call: NA; cdr3_nt: TGTGCCAGCAGTGATCTAAGTTGGAGCTACACCTTC; cdr3_aa: CASSDLSWSYTF
j_call: TRBJ2-3; v_call: TRBV12-3/TRBV12-4; clone_size: NA; d_call: NA; cdr3_nt: TGTGCCAGCACGTACAGGGTGGGTGCAGATACGCAGTATTTT; cdr3_aa: CASTYRVGADTQYF
j_call: TRBJ1-2; v_call: TRBV12-3/TRBV12-4; clone_size: NA; d_call: TRBD1; cdr3_nt: TGTGCCAACTTCCGTACAGGGGCAACCAACTATGGCTACACCTTC; cdr3_aa: CANFRTGATNYGYTF
j_call: TRBJ2-1; v_call: TRBV7-2; clone_size: few; d_call: NA; cdr3_nt: TGTGCCAGCAGCACCCCGGGGACTTACAATGAGCAGTTCTTC; cdr3_aa: CASSTPGTYNEQFF